The subject of this entry is one TCR beta chain. This CDR3 is 16 amino acids long. Germline CDR1 reads LNHDA; CDR2 reads SQIVND (reference sequence). V gave up 6 bases and J gave up 5 bases; unmatched junction bases: 9. The sample comes from a study of blood T cell repertoires in COVID-19. Study-wide context: Acute and convalescent COVID-19 samples came from the United States, Italy and Spain.

Libraries were prepared by immunoSEQ multiplex PCR; TCRdb keeps only in-frame clonotypes and omits some of them. The sample lists approximately 130,000 clones, around four fifths occurring once. For recovered donors of Cohort 3, there were two negative PCRs, clearance, or symptom resolution. This sequence originates from a man aged 30 to 39 who had recovered from COVID-19. Sequencing was performed on PBMCs or T cells enriched from blood (not recorded which). V usage is TRBV19 and J usage is TRBJ2-3; 12 bases match TRBD2. DNA for the CDR3: TGTGCCAGTAGCGAGATCCTAGCGGGAGGGGGAGATACGCAGTATTTT. This gives the protein CASSEILAGGGDTQYF.